The 28 T cell receptor beta chains below all came from one sample that was sequenced in a study of blood T cell repertoires in COVID-19. Method: immunoSEQ multiplex PCR; TCRdb's copy keeps in-frame clones and lacks some. The sample has approximately 65,000 clones, roughly nine tenths seen once. Sequenced sample: peripheral blood. The receptor set was obtained from a woman aged 45 to 65 with active COVID-19.

The V gene is TRBV6-2 or TRBV6-3, the J gene TRBJ2-2, with 9 bases lining up with TRBD1. The CDR3 totals 14 residues. The junction had 3 bases not matched to a gene; V was cut back by 5 bases and J by 5 bases. The germline CDR1 and CDR2 sequences are MNHEY and SVGEGT. In DNA form, the CDR3 reads TGTGCCAGCAGTGGGACAGGGTTGACCGGGGAGCTGTTTTTT. Encoded protein: CASSGTGLTGELFF.

V gene TRBV6-5 combines with J gene TRBJ2-7, with no clear D. The CDR3 totals 15 residues. Germline V CDR1 and CDR2: MNHEY, SVGAGI. Trimming removed 0 bases at V and 2 bases at J, with 11 bases between. CDR3 residues: CASSYSAWRTYEQYF. Here the CDR3 DNA reads TGTGCCAGCAGTTACTCGGCCTGGCGGACCTACGAGCAGTACTTC.

The chain carries TRBV3-1 (or the pseudogene TRBV3-2) and TRBJ1-2; D might be TRBD1 (5 bases). This CDR3 comprises 16 residues. The V end was cut by 4 bases, the J end by 7 bases, with 22 bases between. Germline V CDR1 and CDR2: LGHDT, YNNKEL (reference sequence). The CDR3 nucleotides are TGTGCCAGCAGCCCGCACCAAGGCACGCCGGGGGGTGGCTACACCTTC. Translation: CASSPHQGTPGGGYTF.

The V and J genes are TRBV24-1 and TRBJ2-3; 9 nucleotides match TRBD2. The CDR3 extends over 15 amino acids. The trim removed 5 bases at V and 2 bases at J, leaving 4 bases unmatched. In germline, CDR1 is KGHDR, CDR2 SFDVKD. The CDR3 sequence: CATSGLAGPTDTQYF. The CDR3 DNA reads TGTGCCACCAGTGGCCTAGCGGGACCCACAGATACGCAGTATTTT.

This chain's CDR3 is CASSPGASGAYEQYF. The CDR3 DNA reads as TGTGCCAGCAGCCCGGGGGCTAGCGGTGCCTACGAGCAGTACTTC. The chain couples TRBV11-2 to TRBJ2-7, with a possible D match to TRBD2 (7 bases). Germline V gene lookup returns CDR1 SGHAT and CDR2 FQNNGV. The CDR3 is 15 amino acids. Trimming removed 5 bases at V and 2 bases at J, with 16 bases between.

The chain is built from TRBV12-3 or TRBV12-4 and TRBJ2-7, with 7 bases fitting TRBD1. J was trimmed by 6 bases and V by 0 bases; bases with no gene match: 2. This CDR3 contains 13 residues. CDR3 loop: CASSLAQGSEQYF. The CDR3 DNA reads as TGTGCCAGCAGTTTAGCACAGGGGAGCGAGCAGTACTTC.

The chain uses TRBV5-1 and TRBJ2-4; D remains unclear. Germline V gene sequence: CDR1 SGHRS, CDR2 YFSETQ. This CDR3 is 16 amino acids long. V was pared by 4 bases and J by 5 bases, with 19 bases between. The CDR3 is CASSPLTWVFENIQYF. CDR3 DNA sequence: TGCGCCAGCAGCCCCCTGACATGGGTATTTGAAAACATTCAGTACTTC.

This chain connects TRBV10-3 to TRBJ1-3; 7 nucleotides line up with TRBD1. The CDR3 is made up of 16 amino acids. Germline values: CDR1 ENHRY, CDR2 SYGVKD. The V segment lost 4 bases and the J segment 2 bases; nucleotides outside the gene matches: 8. The CDR3 protein is CAISGTTGRTGNTIYF. The CDR3 nucleotides read TGTGCCATCAGTGGTACGACAGGGAGGACTGGAAACACCATATATTTT.

The J gene is TRBJ1-2, the V gene TRBV19, with 10 bases fitting TRBD1. Per the germline V gene, CDR1 is LNHDA and CDR2 is SQIVND (reference sequence). V shed 11 bases and J 0 bases; nucleotides not matched to a gene: 9. The CDR3 covers 15 residues. The CDR3 sequence is CASRDRGDPNYGYTF. The CDR3 DNA follows: TGTGCCTCGAGGGACAGGGGAGACCCTAACTATGGCTACACCTTC. The whole variable domain, filled in from reference TRBV19 and TRBJ1-2, reads DGGITQSPKYLFRKEGQNVTLSCEQNLNHDAMYWYRQDPGQGLRLIYYSQIVNDFQKGDIAEGYSVSREKKESFPLTVTSAQKNPTAFYLCASRDRGDPNYGYTFGSGTRLTVV.

This sequence joins TRBV7-8 and TRBJ1-2; D gene unclear. The CDR3 length is 15 residues. V was clipped by 5 bases and J by 4 bases, with 17 bases between them. The V gene's germline CDR1 is SGHVS and CDR2 FQNEAQ. The CDR3 is CASSIRPSISYGYTF. In nucleotides, the CDR3 is TGTGCCAGCAGCATTCGCCCGAGCATTTCCTATGGCTACACCTTC.

The rearrangement uses TRBV12-5 and TRBJ1-2; TRBD1 might be the D (6 bases). The germline CDR1 and CDR2 sequences are LGHNT and FRNRAP. V shed 8 bases and J shed 4 bases, with 20 bases lying between them. The CDR3 totals 15 residues. CDR3 in amino acids: CASTTGPGVGYGYTF. In DNA form, the CDR3 reads TGTGCTAGTACCACCGGCCCAGGGGTGGGCTATGGCTACACCTTC.

The chain has TRBV27 and TRBJ2-3; no reliable D call. Germline CDR1 and CDR2: MNHEY and SMNVEV (reference sequence). V lost 2 bases, J lost 7 bases, and 13 bases lay in between. This CDR3 is 14 amino acids long. DNA for the CDR3: TGTGCCAGCAGTTTAAGCCCGATTGATAATACGCAGTATTTT. It is translated as CASSLSPIDNTQYF.

The V call is TRBV11-3, the J call TRBJ2-1; TRBD2 matches 12 bases. The J segment lost 7 bases and the V segment lost 5 bases, leaving 12 bases of the junction unmatched. This CDR3 comprises 17 residues. Germline V gene lookup returns CDR1 SGHNT and CDR2 YENEEA. CDR3 sequence: CASSPSPLAGGRNEQFF. In DNA, the CDR3 is TGTGCCAGCAGCCCCAGCCCCCTAGCGGGAGGGAGAAATGAGCAGTTCTTC.

The chain is built from TRBV3-1 (or the pseudogene TRBV3-2) and TRBJ2-6; D is possibly TRBD2 (7 bases). CDR1 LGHDT and CDR2 YNNKEL come from the germline V gene (reference sequence). Trimming cost V 4 bases and J 3 bases, with 16 bases left between them. The CDR3 is made up of 17 amino acids. CDR3 protein: CASSRTWGGGGANVLTF. DNA for the CDR3: TGTGCCAGCAGCCGAACCTGGGGGGGCGGTGGGGCCAACGTCCTGACTTTC.

This rearrangement joins TRBV7-9 to TRBJ1-1, with TRBD1 matching over 11 bases. V was clipped by 5 bases and J by 5 bases; unmatched bases: 7. Germline CDR1 is SEHNR and CDR2 is FQNEAQ (reference sequence). The CDR3 runs 15 residues. CDR3 nucleotide sequence: TGTGCCAGCAGCCCGGAGGACAGGGGGCAAACTGAAGCTTTCTTT. Translating it yields CASSPEDRGQTEAFF.

The gene calls are TRBV9 and TRBJ2-7, with a tentative D call TRBD2 (6 bases). The germline V and J ends were trimmed by 2 bases and 6 bases, with 15 bases remaining between them. The CDR3 has 14 amino acids. Looked up from germline, CDR1 is SGDLS and CDR2 is YYNGEE. The DNA of the CDR3 is TGTGCCAGCAGCGTGCTGGGGACTGCGGCCGAGCAGTACTTC. It translates to CASSVLGTAAEQYF.

The DNA for the CDR3 is TGTGCCAGCAGCTCCTACCTCCTCCAGAACACTGAAGCTTTCTTT. Residues: CASSSYLLQNTEAFF. V is TRBV11-2 and J is TRBJ1-1; D unclear. V lost 4 bases, J lost 1 base, and 13 bases lay in between. Germline V gene lookup returns CDR1 SGHAT and CDR2 FQNNGV. The CDR3 extends over 15 amino acids.

The rearrangement uses TRBV7-2 and TRBJ2-3; TRBD1 matches at 8 bases. This CDR3 comprises 15 residues. Germline CDR1 is SGHTA and CDR2 is FQGNSA. J gave up 2 bases and V 1 base, and 2 bases lay outside the gene matches. CDR3 amino acids: CASSLGTGHTDTQYF. The CDR3 DNA reads as TGTGCCAGCAGCTTAGGGACAGGGCACACAGATACGCAGTATTTT. Full variable domain (outside the CDR3, taken from reference TRBV7-2 and TRBJ2-3): GAGVSQSPSNKVTEKGKDVELRCDPISGHTALYWYRQSLGQGLEFLIYFQGNSAPDKSGLPSDRFSAERTGGSVSTLTIQRTQQEDSAVYLCASSLGTGHTDTQYFGPGTRLTVL.

The V call is TRBV19, the J call TRBJ2-3, with TRBD2 identical over 11 bases. The V gene end was trimmed by 4 bases and the J gene end by 2 bases; junction bases not matched to a gene: 8. This CDR3 has 17 amino acids. CDR1 is LNHDA, CDR2 SQIVND, per germline (reference sequence). CDR3 DNA: TGTGCCAGTAGTAGGGGAGGGACTAGCGGTTACACAGATACGCAGTATTTT. Protein product: CASSRGGTSGYTDTQYF. Full variable domain (outside the CDR3, taken from reference TRBV19 and TRBJ2-3): DGGITQSPKYLFRKEGQNVTLSCEQNLNHDAMYWYRQDPGQGLRLIYYSQIVNDFQKGDIAEGYSVSREKKESFPLTVTSAQKNPTAFYLCASSRGGTSGYTDTQYFGPGTRLTVL.

The chain joins TRBV30 to TRBJ2-5; D perhaps matches TRBD2 (6 bases). This CDR3 is built from 13 residues. V was cut by 3 bases and J by 4 bases, with 12 bases left in between. The germline V gene encodes CDR1 GTSNPN and CDR2 SVGIG (reference sequence). DNA of the CDR3: TGTGCCTGGAGCGGCGGGATAGGAGAGACCCAGTACTTC. Amino acids: CAWSGGIGETQYF.

This chain joins TRBV6-2 or TRBV6-3 and TRBJ2-2; no reliable D call. From germline, CDR1 is MNHEY and CDR2 SVGEGT. The ends were cut back, 5 bases at V and 1 base at J, with 11 bases in the middle. The CDR3 spans 15 residues. In DNA form, the CDR3 reads TGTGCCAGCAGTACCCGGCCGGGGAACACCGGGGAGCTGTTTTTT. It is translated as CASSTRPGNTGELFF.

The chain uses TRBV20-1 and TRBJ1-5; 11 bases line up with TRBD1. The J segment lost 2 bases and the V segment lost 3 bases, leaving 6 bases of the junction unmatched. The CDR3 consists of 16 residues. CDR1 and CDR2 (germline): DFQATT, SNEGSKA (reference sequence). CDR3 nucleotide sequence: TGCAGTGCTAGTGGACAGGGGGCTTGGGGCAATCAGCCCCAGCATTTT. Translated: CSASGQGAWGNQPQHF.

The chain joins TRBV29-1 to TRBJ1-2, with TRBD1 identical over 11 bases. This CDR3 is 14 amino acids long. CDR1 and CDR2 (germline): SQVTM, ANQGSEA. J lost 8 bases, V lost 3 bases, and 8 bases had no gene match. CDR3 loop: CSVDRTGGAEGYTF. CDR3 bases: TGCAGCGTTGATAGGACAGGGGGCGCAGAAGGCTACACCTTC.

The chain couples TRBV7-9 to TRBJ1-1, with a possible D match to TRBD1 (6 bases). There are 20 residues in the CDR3. The germline gives CDR1 SEHNR, CDR2 FQNEAQ (reference sequence). V was clipped by 7 bases and J by 0 bases, with 30 bases between them. Here the CDR3 reads CASTGGWFREQAILNTEAFF. CDR3 nucleotides: TGTGCCAGCACCGGGGGCTGGTTCAGGGAACAAGCAATCCTGAACACTGAAGCTTTCTTT.

The CDR3 bases are TGTGCCAGCAGCCCCCGGGACAGGGGCACCGGGGAGCTGTTTTTT. Protein product: CASSPRDRGTGELFF. The chain couples TRBV3-1 (or the pseudogene TRBV3-2) to TRBJ2-2; 10 positions agree with TRBD1. The trim removed 4 bases at V and 4 bases at J, leaving 3 bases unmatched. The CDR3 is 15 residues long. Germline V gene data show CDR1 as LGHDT and CDR2 as YNNKEL (reference sequence).

This sequence joins TRBV7-6 and TRBJ2-2; tentative D call: TRBD1 (6 bases). This CDR3 has 16 residues. Germline assignment: CDR1 SGHVS and CDR2 FNYEAQ. V lost 1 base, J lost 4 bases, and 13 bases lay in between. The CDR3: CASSLGAGDGTGELFF. The CDR3 nucleotides are TGTGCCAGCAGCTTAGGGGCAGGGGATGGCACCGGGGAGCTGTTTTTT.

This chain connects TRBV6-5 to TRBJ1-2, with D unresolved. This CDR3 has 14 residues. Trimming removed 0 bases from V and 8 bases from J, with 13 bases in between. Per germline, CDR1 MNHEY and CDR2 SVGAGI. The CDR3 protein is CASSYSGVLRGYTF. The DNA of the CDR3 is TGTGCCAGCAGTTACTCCGGGGTTCTGAGGGGCTACACCTTC.

This sequence joins TRBV10-3 and TRBJ2-7, with D perhaps TRBD1 (5 bases). Germline values: CDR1 ENHRY, CDR2 SYGVKD. CDR3 length: 15 amino acids. Trimming pared 2 bases from V and 0 bases from J, leaving 11 bases between. The CDR3 nucleotides are TGTGCCATCAGTGAGGGGGCAGGTCACTCCTACGAGCAGTACTTC. Protein: CAISEGAGHSYEQYF.